The T cell receptor beta chain described here comes from a study of shared clonotypes between healthy human individuals. In the case of this clone: Antigen unknown.

Overall study results and limits: It was anticipated that sequencing depth would influence how many clonotypes donors shared.

Those who donated, Caucasian adults without exception, all lived in Nashville, Tennessee. The authors divided CD4+ cells into CD45RA+ naive and CD45RA-negative memory subsets. At deep level, the assay was performed. Produced via immunoSEQ multiplex PCR; TCRdb's table is partial and in-frame only. This sample has around 2.5 million clones; roughly 93% occur once, and the top ten carry 0.36%. Germline trimming cut 2 bases from V and 4 bases from J; bases unmatched to any gene: 5. Germline assignment: CDR1 MNHNY and CDR2 SVGAGI (reference sequence). This CDR3 spans 15 amino acids. The chain carries TRBV6-6 and TRBJ2-1, with 7 positions matching TRBD1. Material: naive CD4+ T cells from PBMCs. Subset indicated: CD45RA+ positively selected. This sequence was found in a man younger than 30 in good health. Some clones in this sample may be carry-over from other donors' samples. CDR3: CASSYMIQGYNEQFF. The CDR3 region has the DNA TGTGCCAGCAGTTACATGATACAGGGGTACAATGAGCAGTTCTTC.